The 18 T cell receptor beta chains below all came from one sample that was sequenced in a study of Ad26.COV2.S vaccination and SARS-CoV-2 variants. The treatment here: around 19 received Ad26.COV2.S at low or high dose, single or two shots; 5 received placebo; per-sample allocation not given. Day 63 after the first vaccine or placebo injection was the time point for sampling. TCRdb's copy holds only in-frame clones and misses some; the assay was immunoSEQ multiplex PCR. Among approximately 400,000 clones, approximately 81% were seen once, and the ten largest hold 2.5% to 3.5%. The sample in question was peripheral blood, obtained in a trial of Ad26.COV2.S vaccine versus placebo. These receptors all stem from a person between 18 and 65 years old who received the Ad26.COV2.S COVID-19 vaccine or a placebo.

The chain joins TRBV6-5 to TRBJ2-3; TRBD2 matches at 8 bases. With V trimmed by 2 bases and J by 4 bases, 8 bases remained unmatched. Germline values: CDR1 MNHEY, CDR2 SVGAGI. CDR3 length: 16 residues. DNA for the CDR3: TGTGCCAGCAGTTACACCCCTGCGGGAGGATCAGATACGCAGTATTTT. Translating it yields CASSYTPAGGSDTQYF.

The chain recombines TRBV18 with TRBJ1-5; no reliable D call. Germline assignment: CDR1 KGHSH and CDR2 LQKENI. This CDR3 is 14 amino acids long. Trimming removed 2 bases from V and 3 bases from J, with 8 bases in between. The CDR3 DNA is TGTGCCAGCTCACCAGCAGCAATCAATCAGCCCCAGCATTTT. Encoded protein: CASSPAAINQPQHF.

The DNA for the CDR3 is TGTGCCAGCAGCGACGCGGGAGCTGGCTACGAGCAGTACTTC. Translating it yields CASSDAGAGYEQYF. The rearrangement uses TRBV9 and TRBJ2-7, with 7 positions matching TRBD2. The CDR3 loop spans 14 amino acids. The J segment lost 3 bases and the V segment lost 3 bases, leaving 6 bases of the junction unmatched. The V gene's germline CDR1 is SGDLS and CDR2 YYNGEE.

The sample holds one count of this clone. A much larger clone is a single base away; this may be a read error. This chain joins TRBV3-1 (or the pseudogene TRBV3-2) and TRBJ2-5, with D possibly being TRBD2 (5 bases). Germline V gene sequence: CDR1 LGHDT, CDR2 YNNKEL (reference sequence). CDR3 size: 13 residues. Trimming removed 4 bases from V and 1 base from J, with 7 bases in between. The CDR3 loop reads CASSPGFQETQYF. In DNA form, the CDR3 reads TGTGCCAGCAGCCCGGGATTCCAAGAGACCCAGTACTTC.

The CDR3 DNA reads as TGTGCCAGCAGCCAGTGGACAGTAGGATCCGAGCAGTACTTC. Translating it yields CASSQWTVGSEQYF. V and J are TRBV14 and TRBJ2-7; the D gene is possibly TRBD1 (6 bases). This CDR3 is 14 amino acids long. In germline, CDR1 is SGHDN, CDR2 FVKESK. Trimming removed 3 bases at V and 6 bases at J, with 15 bases between.

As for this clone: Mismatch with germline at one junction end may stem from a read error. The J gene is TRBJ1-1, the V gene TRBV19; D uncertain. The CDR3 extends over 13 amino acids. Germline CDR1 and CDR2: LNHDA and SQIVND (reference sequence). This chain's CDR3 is CASSIDRLARGIF. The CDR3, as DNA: TGTGCCAGTAGTATAGACCGTCTGGCACGCGGCATCTTT.

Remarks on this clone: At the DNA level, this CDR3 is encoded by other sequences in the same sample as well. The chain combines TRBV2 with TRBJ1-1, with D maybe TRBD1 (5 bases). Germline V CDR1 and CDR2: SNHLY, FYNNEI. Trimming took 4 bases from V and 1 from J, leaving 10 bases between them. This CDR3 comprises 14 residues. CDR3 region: CASSVGGENTEAFF. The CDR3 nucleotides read TGTGCCAGCAGTGTAGGAGGGGAGAACACTGAAGCTTTCTTT.

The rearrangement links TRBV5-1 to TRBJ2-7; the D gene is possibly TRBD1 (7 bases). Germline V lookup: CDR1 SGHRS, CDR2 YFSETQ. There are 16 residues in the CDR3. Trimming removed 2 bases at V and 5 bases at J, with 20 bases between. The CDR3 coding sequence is TGCGCCAGCAGCTTCTCTCAGGGCAGGGGGGAACACGAGCAGTACTTC. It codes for CASSFSQGRGEHEQYF.

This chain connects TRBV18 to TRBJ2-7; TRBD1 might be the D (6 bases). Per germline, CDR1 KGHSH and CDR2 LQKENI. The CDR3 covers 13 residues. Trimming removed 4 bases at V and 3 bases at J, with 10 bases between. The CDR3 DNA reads TGTGCCAGCTCACTGGGGGCCAGCTACGAGCAGTACTTC. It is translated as CASSLGASYEQYF.

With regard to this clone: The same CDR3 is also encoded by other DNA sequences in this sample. DNA of the CDR3: TGTGCCTGGAGTGTACTGGGAGGAGAGACCCAGTACTTC. This gives the protein CAWSVLGGETQYF. This rearrangement joins TRBV30 to TRBJ2-5, with D perhaps matching TRBD2 (6 bases). Germline-derived CDR1 and CDR2 are GTSNPN and SVGIG (reference sequence). V shed 0 bases and J shed 4 bases, with 9 bases lying between them. There are 13 residues in the CDR3. The full variable domain, with the rest looked up from reference TRBV30 and TRBJ2-5, is SQTIHQWPATLVQPVGSPLSLECTVEGTSNPNLYWYRQAAGRGLQLLFYSVGIGQISSEVPQNLSASRPQDRQFILSSKKLLLSDSGFYLCAWSVLGGETQYFGPGTRLLVL.

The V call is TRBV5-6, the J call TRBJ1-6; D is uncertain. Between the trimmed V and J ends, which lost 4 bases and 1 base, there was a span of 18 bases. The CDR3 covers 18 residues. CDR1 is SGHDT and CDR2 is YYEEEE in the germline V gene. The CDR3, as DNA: TGTGCCAGCAGCGATGGACCGATTGGTATTTCCTATAATTCACCCCTCCACTTT. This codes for CASSDGPIGISYNSPLHF.

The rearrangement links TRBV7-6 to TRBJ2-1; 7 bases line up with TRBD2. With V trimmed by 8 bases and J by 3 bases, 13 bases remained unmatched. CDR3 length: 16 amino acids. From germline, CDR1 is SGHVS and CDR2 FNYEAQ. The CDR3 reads CASGPAGGSSYNEQFF. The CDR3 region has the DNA TGTGCCAGCGGGCCTGCGGGCGGGAGTAGCTACAATGAGCAGTTCTTC.

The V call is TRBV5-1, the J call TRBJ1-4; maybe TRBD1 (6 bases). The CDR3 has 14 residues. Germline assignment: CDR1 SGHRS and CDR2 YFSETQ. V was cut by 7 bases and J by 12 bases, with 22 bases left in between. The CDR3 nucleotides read TGCGCCAGCGGCCCCGGGGGGGCAGCCGGTGAACTGTTTTTT. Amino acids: CASGPGGAAGELFF.

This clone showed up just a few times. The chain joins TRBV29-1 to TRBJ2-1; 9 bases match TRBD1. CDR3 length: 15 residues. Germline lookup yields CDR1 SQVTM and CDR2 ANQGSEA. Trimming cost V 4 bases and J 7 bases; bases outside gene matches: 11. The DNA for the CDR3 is TGCAGCGTTGCCCCTACAGGGGGCTTATCGAATGAGCAGTTCTTC. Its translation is CSVAPTGGLSNEQFF.

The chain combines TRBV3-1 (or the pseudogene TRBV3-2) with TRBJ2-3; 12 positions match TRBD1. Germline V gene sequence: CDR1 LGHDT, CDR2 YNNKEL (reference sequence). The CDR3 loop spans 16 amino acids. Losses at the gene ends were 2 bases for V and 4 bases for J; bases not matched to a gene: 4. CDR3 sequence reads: CASSQTGTGGADTQYF. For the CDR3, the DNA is TGTGCCAGCAGCCAAACCGGGACAGGGGGCGCAGATACGCAGTATTTT.

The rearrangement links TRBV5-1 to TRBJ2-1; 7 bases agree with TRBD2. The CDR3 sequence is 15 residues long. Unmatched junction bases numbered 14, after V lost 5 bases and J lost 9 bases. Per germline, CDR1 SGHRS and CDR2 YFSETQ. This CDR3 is CASSPREGLSTEQFF. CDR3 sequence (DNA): TGCGCCAGCAGTCCCAGGGAGGGCCTTTCGACTGAGCAGTTCTTC.

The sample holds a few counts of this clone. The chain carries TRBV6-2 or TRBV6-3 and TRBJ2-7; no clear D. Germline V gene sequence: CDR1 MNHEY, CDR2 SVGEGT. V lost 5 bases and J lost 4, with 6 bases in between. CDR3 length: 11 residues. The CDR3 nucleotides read TGTGCCAGCAGTGCTGCATACGAGCAGTACTTC. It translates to CASSAAYEQYF.

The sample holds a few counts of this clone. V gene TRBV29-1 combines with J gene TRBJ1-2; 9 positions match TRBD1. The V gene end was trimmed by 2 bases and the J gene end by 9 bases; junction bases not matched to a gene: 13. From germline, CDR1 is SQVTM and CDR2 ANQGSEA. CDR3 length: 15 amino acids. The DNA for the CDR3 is TGCAGCGTTGAAAACCCCGGGACAGGGCTTTTGAGCTACACCTTC. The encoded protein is CSVENPGTGLLSYTF.